Listed here are 29 T cell receptor beta chains from one sample, sequenced in a study of blood T cell repertoires in COVID-19. The protocol was immunoSEQ multiplex PCR, while the TCRdb copy is restricted to in-frame clones and leaves out a portion. The repertoire consists of some 150,000 clones, with approximately 83% occurring once and the leading ten covering more than 3%. Input material: peripheral blood. The receptors derive from a man aged 65 to 79 with acute or convalescent COVID-19.

The genes are TRBV5-4 and TRBJ2-1, with 9 bases fitting TRBD1. This CDR3 has 17 amino acids. Unmatched junction bases numbered 14, after V lost 4 bases and J lost 6 bases. Germline V gene lookup returns CDR1 SGHNT and CDR2 YYREEE (reference sequence). The CDR3 DNA is TGTGCCAGCAGCCCTACCTCCGGGACAGGGATTTCCAATGAGCAGTTCTTC. Protein product: CASSPTSGTGISNEQFF.

The chain carries TRBV5-4 and TRBJ2-1; 8 bases are a match to TRBD2. After removal of 4 bases from V and 5 bases from J, the junction contained 8 bases not matched to a gene. This CDR3 comprises 15 residues. Per germline, CDR1 SGHNT and CDR2 YYREEE (reference sequence). The CDR3 coding sequence is TGTGCCAGCAGCCTCAAGCGGGAGAACCACAATGAGCAGTTCTTC. Encoded protein: CASSLKRENHNEQFF.

This sequence joins TRBV7-2 and TRBJ2-7, with a tentative D call TRBD1 (5 bases). This CDR3 contains 12 residues. V was cut by 4 bases and J by 4 bases, with 8 bases left in between. The V gene's germline CDR1 is SGHTA and CDR2 FQGNSA. As DNA, the CDR3 is TGTGCCAGCAGCTCGACAGTATACGAGCAGTACTTC. It encodes CASSSTVYEQYF.

This chain links TRBV12-3 or TRBV12-4 with TRBJ1-5; no firm D call. The V end lost 8 bases, the J end lost 4 bases, and 12 bases lay between the germline ends. The CDR3 sequence is 13 residues long. The CDR3 reads CASRPSLNQPQHF. The CDR3, as DNA: TGTGCCAGCCGGCCTAGCCTAAATCAGCCCCAGCATTTT.

J is TRBJ1-3 and V is TRBV5-6; D is unclear. V was shortened by 4 bases and J by 0 bases, with 14 bases between the two germline ends. In germline, CDR1 is SGHDT, CDR2 YYEEEE. CDR3 length: 16 amino acids. The CDR3 here is CASSAAGFVSGNTIYF. CDR3 nucleotides: TGTGCCAGCAGCGCCGCGGGTTTCGTCTCTGGAAACACCATATATTTT.

The V call is TRBV5-4, the J call TRBJ1-2; D possibly corresponds to TRBD1 (6 bases). This CDR3 contains 14 residues. V shed 4 bases and J shed 5 bases, with 15 bases lying between them. Germline CDR1 SGHNT, CDR2 YYREEE (reference sequence). The CDR3 nucleotides are TGTGCCAGCAGCGTGGGACAAGAAACTTATGGCTACACCTTC. Translation gives CASSVGQETYGYTF.

V is TRBV6-2 or TRBV6-3 and J is TRBJ2-7; TRBD2 agrees at 10 bases. The CDR3 spans 16 residues. From germline, CDR1 is MNHEY and CDR2 SVGEGT. Losses at the gene ends were 6 bases for V and 5 bases for J; bases not matched to a gene: 13. CDR3 region: CASSLPKLAGPDEQYF. The CDR3 coding sequence is TGTGCCAGCAGCCTTCCCAAACTAGCGGGGCCTGACGAGCAGTACTTC.

V gene TRBV7-2 combines with J gene TRBJ2-3, with D possibly TRBD1 on 5 matching bases. The V end lost 1 base, the J end lost 5 bases, and 10 bases lay between the germline ends. Germline V gene lookup returns CDR1 SGHTA and CDR2 FQGNSA. The CDR3 extends over 14 amino acids. The CDR3 spells CASSLGRVGDTQYF. DNA of the CDR3: TGTGCCAGCAGCTTAGGCAGGGTCGGAGATACGCAGTATTTT.

J is TRBJ2-5 and V is TRBV19; D possibly corresponds to TRBD2 (5 bases). This CDR3 has 14 amino acids. V dropped 3 bases and J dropped 5 bases, with 13 bases sitting between them. Germline values: CDR1 LNHDA, CDR2 SQIVND (reference sequence). This chain's CDR3 is CASSIMGPGETQYF. The CDR3 DNA is TGTGCCAGTAGTATTATGGGCCCGGGGGAGACCCAGTACTTC. Combining the CDR3 with reference TRBV19 and TRBJ2-5 gives the whole variable domain DGGITQSPKYLFRKEGQNVTLSCEQNLNHDAMYWYRQDPGQGLRLIYYSQIVNDFQKGDIAEGYSVSREKKESFPLTVTSAQKNPTAFYLCASSIMGPGETQYFGPGTRLLVL.

The chain employs TRBV7-2 and TRBJ2-7, with 9 bases identical to TRBD1. This CDR3 contains 15 residues. Germline V gene lookup returns CDR1 SGHTA and CDR2 FQGNSA. The V segment lost 4 bases and the J segment 4 bases; nucleotides outside the gene matches: 8. CDR3 residues: CASSSTGGEWYEQYF. CDR3 DNA: TGTGCCAGCAGCTCCACAGGGGGCGAATGGTACGAGCAGTACTTC.

The CDR3 is CASRPGLDGFTIHEQFF. The CDR3 DNA reads TGTGCCAGCAGACCCGGACTAGACGGTTTCACAATACATGAGCAGTTCTTC. V usage is TRBV3-1 (or the pseudogene TRBV3-2) and J usage is TRBJ2-1; 7 bases map to TRBD2. Losses at the gene ends were 6 bases for V and 8 bases for J; bases not matched to a gene: 19. Germline CDR1 LGHDT, CDR2 YNNKEL (reference sequence). This CDR3 is 17 amino acids long.

V gene TRBV5-6 combines with J gene TRBJ2-7; D perhaps matches TRBD1 (6 bases). V shed 4 bases and J shed 1 base, with 9 bases lying between them. Germline lookup yields CDR1 SGHDT and CDR2 YYEEEE. CDR3 length equals 13 residues. Written as DNA, the CDR3 is TGTGCCAGCAGCCACGGACAGTCCTACGAGCAGTACTTC. Translation gives CASSHGQSYEQYF.

V usage is TRBV5-1 and J usage is TRBJ1-1; D may be TRBD1 (5 bases). V was clipped by 4 bases and J by 1 base, with 14 bases between them. CDR1 is SGHRS and CDR2 is YFSETQ in the germline V gene. The CDR3 spans 15 residues. The DNA of the CDR3 is TGCGCCAGCAGCAGGGACGGGACTGCGAACACTGAAGCTTTCTTT. Translation gives CASSRDGTANTEAFF.

The sample holds a few counts of this clone. The chain employs TRBV6-5 and TRBJ2-7; TRBD2 aligns across 9 bases. Germline CDR1 is MNHEY and CDR2 is SVGAGI. V dropped 5 bases and J dropped 2; count of bases not matched to a gene: 7. This CDR3 spans 15 amino acids. CDR3 coding DNA: TGTGCCAGCAGTCCGCGGGGGGGGACAACCTACGAGCAGTACTTC. It yields the protein CASSPRGGTTYEQYF.

Written as DNA, the CDR3 is TGTGCCAGTAGGCTGACTAGCGACTACAATGAGCAGTTCTTC. It is translated as CASRLTSDYNEQFF. This chain joins TRBV19 and TRBJ2-1; TRBD2 agrees at 8 bases. The CDR3 length is 14 residues. The germline gives CDR1 LNHDA, CDR2 SQIVND (reference sequence). Losses at the gene ends were 6 bases for V and 3 bases for J; bases not matched to a gene: 4.

The J gene is TRBJ2-3, the V gene TRBV27; D perhaps matches TRBD2 (6 bases). Germline loops: CDR1 MNHEY, CDR2 SMNVEV (reference sequence). The CDR3 has 15 residues. Trimming took 5 bases from V and 2 from J, leaving 14 bases between them. The CDR3: CASSPGDRNTDTQYF. The DNA for the CDR3 is TGTGCCAGCAGTCCGGGGGACCGGAACACAGATACGCAGTATTTT.

This sequence joins TRBV18 and TRBJ1-5; perhaps TRBD1 as D (5 bases). V lost 6 bases, J lost 1 base, and 10 bases lay in between. Germline loops: CDR1 KGHSH, CDR2 LQKENI. This CDR3 region has 14 residues. In DNA, the CDR3 is TGTGCCAGCTCGGAGGGGCTGAGCAATCAGCCCCAGCATTTT. Protein sequence: CASSEGLSNQPQHF.

The chain joins TRBV30 to TRBJ1-5, with a possible D match to TRBD1 (5 bases). Trimming took 5 bases from V and 10 from J, leaving 21 bases between them. CDR1 and CDR2 (germline): GTSNPN, SVGIG (reference sequence). This CDR3 is built from 14 residues. The DNA for the CDR3 is TGTGCCTGGGGAGAGGGGCACTCGATCATCCCCCAGCATTTT. Protein sequence: CAWGEGHSIIPQHF.

This rearrangement joins TRBV6-5 to TRBJ1-5, with TRBD1 as a possible D gene (6 bases). Germline loops: CDR1 MNHEY, CDR2 SVGAGI. V lost 7 bases to trimming and J lost 6 bases, with 16 bases between them. The CDR3 runs to 14 residues. Here the CDR3 DNA reads TGTGCCAGCATCCTCAGGGGAGTCGGTCAGCCCCAGCATTTT. Amino acid sequence: CASILRGVGQPQHF.

The rearrangement links TRBV18 to TRBJ2-7; 7 bases match TRBD1. The V gene end was trimmed by 5 bases and the J gene end by 0 bases; junction bases not matched to a gene: 4. The CDR3 runs 14 residues. Germline loops: CDR1 KGHSH, CDR2 LQKENI. The CDR3 DNA is TGTGCCAGCTCATCGGGACAGAGCTCCTACGAGCAGTACTTC. Translation: CASSSGQSSYEQYF.

The sample holds many counts of this clone. The rearrangement links TRBV28 to TRBJ2-1; 10 bases fit TRBD1. The CDR3 consists of 17 residues. J was trimmed by 7 bases and V by 1 base; bases with no gene match: 10. Germline CDR1 reads MDHEN; CDR2 reads SYDVKM. The DNA for the CDR3 is TGTGCCAGCAGTTTATCCCCGACAGGGGGCGCGGGTAATGAGCAGTTCTTC. Amino acids: CASSLSPTGGAGNEQFF.

The chain couples TRBV28 to TRBJ1-1; D ambiguous. Germline CDR1 MDHEN, CDR2 SYDVKM. The V end was cut by 3 bases, the J end by 11 bases, with 13 bases between. The CDR3 totals 12 residues. CDR3 amino acids: CASSLNGVRAFF. The CDR3 region has the DNA TGTGCCAGCAGTTTGAACGGTGTCCGGGCTTTCTTT.

This clone has a handful of counts. The V and J genes are TRBV7-9 and TRBJ2-7; D perhaps matches TRBD1 (6 bases). The CDR3 is 12 residues long. Looked up from germline, CDR1 is SEHNR and CDR2 is FQNEAQ (reference sequence). The germline V and J ends were trimmed by 2 bases and 5 bases, with 7 bases remaining between them. The CDR3 region has the DNA TGTGCCAGCAGCTTACAGGGGAACGAGCAGTACTTC. Protein: CASSLQGNEQYF.

The chain recombines TRBV27 with TRBJ1-4, with TRBD1 matching 9 bases. With 5 bases clipped from V and 4 bases from J, the junction kept 8 bases outside the gene matches. Germline V gene sequence: CDR1 MNHEY, CDR2 SMNVEV (reference sequence). CDR3 length: 16 residues. The CDR3 sequence is CASSPLGQGINEKLFF. The CDR3, as DNA: TGTGCCAGCAGTCCCCTTGGACAGGGGATTAATGAAAAACTGTTTTTT.

The chain uses TRBV24-1 and TRBJ2-7; possible D gene TRBD2, 5 bases. Germline CDR1 is KGHDR and CDR2 is SFDVKD. This CDR3 has 12 amino acids. V shed 5 bases and J shed 4 bases, with 8 bases lying between them. DNA for the CDR3: TGTGCCACCAGTGCAGGAGGATACGAGCAGTACTTC. Amino acids: CATSAGGYEQYF.

The chain links TRBV12-3 or TRBV12-4 to TRBJ1-2; 7 bases align to TRBD1. After removal of 5 bases from V and 3 bases from J, the junction contained 3 bases not matched to a gene. The CDR3 consists of 13 residues. The CDR3 DNA sequence: TGTGCCAGCAGTAGGGACAGTCACTATGGCTACACCTTC. This gives the protein CASSRDSHYGYTF.

The chain recombines TRBV28 with TRBJ1-2; D gene uncertain. From germline, CDR1 is MDHEN and CDR2 SYDVKM. This CDR3 contains 14 residues. The V end was cut by 3 bases, the J end by 4 bases, with 12 bases between. CDR3 coding DNA: TGTGCCAGCAGTTTGAGTCCGATACCCTATGGCTACACCTTC. This gives the protein CASSLSPIPYGYTF.

The rearrangement joins TRBV28 to TRBJ1-5; possibly TRBD1 for D (5 bases). V gave up 3 bases and J gave up 3 bases, with 12 bases separating them. Germline CDR1 MDHEN, CDR2 SYDVKM. The CDR3 sequence is 15 residues long. As DNA, the CDR3 is TGTGCCAGCAGTTTTTTGTCAGGGCTCAATCAGCCCCAGCATTTT. It codes for CASSFLSGLNQPQHF.

The genes are TRBV10-3 and TRBJ2-1; TRBD1 aligns across 9 bases. Per germline, CDR1 ENHRY and CDR2 SYGVKD. This CDR3 is built from 14 residues. V was clipped by 5 bases and J by 6 bases; unmatched bases: 5. The chain's CDR3 is CAISPGQGLNEQFF. Written as DNA, the CDR3 is TGTGCCATCAGTCCGGGACAGGGACTCAATGAGCAGTTCTTC.